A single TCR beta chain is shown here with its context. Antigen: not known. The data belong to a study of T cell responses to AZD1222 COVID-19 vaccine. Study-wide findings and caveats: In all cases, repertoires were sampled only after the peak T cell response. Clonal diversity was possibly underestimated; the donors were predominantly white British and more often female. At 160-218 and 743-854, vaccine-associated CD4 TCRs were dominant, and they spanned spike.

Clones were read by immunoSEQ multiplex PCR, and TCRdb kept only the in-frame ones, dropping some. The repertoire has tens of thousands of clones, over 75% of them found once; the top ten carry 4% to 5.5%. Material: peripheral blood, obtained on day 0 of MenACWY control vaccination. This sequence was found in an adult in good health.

The CDR3 nucleotides read TGCAGCGTTGTTGGCACGGAGAACACTGAAGCTTTCTTT. Translating it yields CSVVGTENTEAFF. V and J are TRBV29-1 and TRBJ1-1; D gene ambiguous. V was trimmed by 4 bases and J by 1 base, leaving 10 bases between them. Germline assignment: CDR1 SQVTM and CDR2 ANQGSEA. The CDR3 runs to 13 residues. Supplemented by reference TRBV29-1 and TRBJ1-1, the full variable domain reads SAVISQKPSRDICQRGTSLTIQCQVDSQVTMMFWYRQQPGQSLTLIATANQGSEATYESGFVIDKFPISRPNLTFSTLTVSNMSPEDSSIYLCSVVGTENTEAFFGQGTRLTVV.